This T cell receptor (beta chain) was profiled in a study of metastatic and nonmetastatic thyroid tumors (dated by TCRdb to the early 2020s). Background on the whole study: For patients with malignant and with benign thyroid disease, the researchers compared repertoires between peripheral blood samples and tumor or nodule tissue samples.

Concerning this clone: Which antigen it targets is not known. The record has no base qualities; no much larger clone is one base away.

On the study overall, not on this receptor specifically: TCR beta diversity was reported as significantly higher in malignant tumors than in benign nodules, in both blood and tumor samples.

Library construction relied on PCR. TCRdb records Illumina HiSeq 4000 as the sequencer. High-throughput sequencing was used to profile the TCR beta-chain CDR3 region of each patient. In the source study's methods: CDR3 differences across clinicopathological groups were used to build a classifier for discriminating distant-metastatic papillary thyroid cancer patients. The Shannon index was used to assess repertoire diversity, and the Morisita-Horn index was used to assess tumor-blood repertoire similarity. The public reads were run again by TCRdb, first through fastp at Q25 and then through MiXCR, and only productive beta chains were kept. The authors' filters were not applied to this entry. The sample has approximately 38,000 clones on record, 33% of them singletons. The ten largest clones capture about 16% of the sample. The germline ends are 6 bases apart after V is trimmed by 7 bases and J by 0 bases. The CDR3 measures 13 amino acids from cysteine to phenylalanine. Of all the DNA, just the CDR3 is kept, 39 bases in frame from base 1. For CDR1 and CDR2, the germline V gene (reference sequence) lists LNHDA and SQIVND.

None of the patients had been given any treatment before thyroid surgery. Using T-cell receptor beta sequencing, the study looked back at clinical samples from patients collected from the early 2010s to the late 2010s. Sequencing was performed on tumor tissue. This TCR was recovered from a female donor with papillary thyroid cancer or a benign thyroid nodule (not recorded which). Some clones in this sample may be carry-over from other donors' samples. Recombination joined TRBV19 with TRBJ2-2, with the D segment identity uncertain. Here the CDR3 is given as CASTDPNTGELFF. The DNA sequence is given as TGTGCCAGTACGGATCCGAACACCGGGGAGCTGTTTTTT.